The 21 T cell receptor beta chains listed next were all sequenced from one sample in a study of T cell responses to AZD1222 COVID-19 vaccine. Some clones are missing from TCRdb's copy, which holds only in-frame ones; the method was immunoSEQ multiplex PCR. This table holds tens of thousands of clones, 92% found once. Sequences were derived from peripheral blood, sampled 28 days after the second AZD1222 dose. The receptors were gathered from an adult who received the AZD1222 COVID-19 vaccine.

The chain is built from TRBV27 and TRBJ1-2, with D perhaps matching TRBD1 (5 bases). This CDR3 region has 15 residues. Germline V gene data show CDR1 as MNHEY and CDR2 as SMNVEV (reference sequence). Trimming took off 6 bases at V and 2 bases at J, with 16 bases between the two ends. The CDR3 is CASSPTGGGNYGYTF. CDR3 DNA: TGTGCCAGCAGCCCCACCGGGGGGGGGAACTATGGCTACACCTTC.

This rearrangement joins TRBV28 to TRBJ1-2, with a tentative D call TRBD1 (5 bases). Germline V CDR1 and CDR2: MDHEN, SYDVKM. The CDR3 has 13 amino acids. The CDR3 reads CAVGRVTGYGYTF. Written as DNA, the CDR3 is TGTGCGGTAGGCAGGGTCACAGGCTATGGCTACACCTTC.

The chain carries TRBV5-4 and TRBJ2-7; 13 positions agree with TRBD2. The length of the CDR3 is 15 residues. CDR1 SGHNT and CDR2 YYREEE come from the germline V gene (reference sequence). Germline trimming cut 3 bases from V and 6 bases from J; bases unmatched to any gene: 6. This CDR3 is CASSYGLAGVREQYF. The CDR3 DNA reads TGTGCCAGCAGCTACGGACTAGCGGGAGTTCGCGAGCAGTACTTC.

The chain recombines TRBV19 with TRBJ2-5; 8 bases are a match to TRBD1. V dropped 3 bases and J dropped 1; count of bases not matched to a gene: 10. The CDR3 length is 17 residues. Germline values: CDR1 LNHDA, CDR2 SQIVND (reference sequence). The CDR3 sequence: CASSIGAGGLGQETQYF. CDR3 in DNA: TGTGCCAGTAGTATTGGGGCAGGGGGCCTAGGCCAAGAGACCCAGTACTTC.

The chain joins TRBV7-9 to TRBJ2-7; perhaps TRBD1 as D (5 bases). The CDR3 has 14 residues. V dropped 2 bases and J dropped 1 base, with 9 bases sitting between them. The V gene's germline CDR1 is SEHNR and CDR2 FQNEAQ (reference sequence). The CDR3 spells CASSLRGGSYEQYF. The CDR3 DNA is TGTGCCAGCAGCTTAAGGGGTGGGTCCTACGAGCAGTACTTC.

This chain links TRBV5-1 with TRBJ2-7; D is ambiguous. Germline CDR1 SGHRS, CDR2 YFSETQ. CDR3 length equals 15 residues. V lost 0 bases, J lost 0 bases, and 10 bases lay in between. CDR3 DNA sequence: TGCGCCAGCAGCTTGGACCTACCGAGCTCCTACGAGCAGTACTTC. This translates into CASSLDLPSSYEQYF.

The chain has TRBV5-1 and TRBJ2-3, with TRBD1 identical over 7 bases. V trimming: 3 bases; J trimming: 0 bases; junction bases outside the gene matches: 4. CDR3 length: 15 amino acids. Germline CDR1 SGHRS, CDR2 YFSETQ. The CDR3 is CASSSGQASTDTQYF. CDR3 in DNA: TGCGCCAGCAGCTCAGGACAGGCTAGCACAGATACGCAGTATTTT.

Details on this clone: The junction shows a germline mismatch at one end, possibly a read error. The rearrangement joins TRBV13 to TRBJ2-7; 8 bases are a match to TRBD1. This CDR3 is built from 11 residues. Germline values: CDR1 PRHDT, CDR2 FYEKMQ (reference sequence). CDR3 region: CASSLGTGANF. In nucleotides, the CDR3 is TGTGCCAGCAGCCTAGGGACAGGAGCGAACTTC.

The rearrangement links TRBV12-3 or TRBV12-4 to TRBJ2-5; D is unclear. V was shortened by 3 bases and J by 4 bases, with 9 bases between the two germline ends. The CDR3 runs to 13 residues. CDR3 protein: CASSFLLGETQYF. The CDR3 DNA follows: TGTGCCAGCAGTTTTCTTCTCGGAGAGACCCAGTACTTC.

The chain is built from TRBV9 and TRBJ2-7, with 8 bases lining up with TRBD1. The trim removed 2 bases at V and 2 bases at J, leaving 18 bases unmatched. The length of the CDR3 is 19 residues. Germline-derived CDR1 and CDR2 are SGDLS and YYNGEE. The CDR3 protein is CASSVDPRGKTGAAYEQYF. DNA of the CDR3: TGTGCCAGCAGCGTCGATCCCCGGGGAAAGACAGGGGCGGCCTACGAGCAGTACTTC.

The chain carries TRBV9 and TRBJ1-6, with D uncertain. Trimming took off 0 bases at V and 10 bases at J, with 11 bases between the two ends. The germline V gene encodes CDR1 SGDLS and CDR2 YYNGEE. The CDR3 is made up of 14 amino acids. The CDR3 loop is CASSVGPGNSPLHF. The CDR3 DNA is TGTGCCAGCAGCGTAGGTCCGGGGAACTCACCCCTCCACTTT.

CDR3 residues: CASSRDRTYEQYF. The CDR3 DNA sequence: TGTGCCAGCAGCCGTGACAGGACCTACGAGCAGTACTTC. This rearrangement joins TRBV7-2 to TRBJ2-7; D might be TRBD1 (6 bases). The germline V gene has CDR1 SGHTA and CDR2 FQGNSA. The length of the CDR3 is 13 residues. V was cut by 5 bases and J by 2 bases, with 10 bases left in between.

The chain uses TRBV27 and TRBJ1-2; 9 bases agree with TRBD1. Looked up from germline, CDR1 is MNHEY and CDR2 is SMNVEV (reference sequence). The length of the CDR3 is 14 residues. Trimming cost V 5 bases and J 4 bases; bases outside gene matches: 5. The CDR3 nucleotides are TGTGCCAGCAGTCCCCTGACAGGGGGCTATGGCTACACCTTC. Protein product: CASSPLTGGYGYTF.

This rearrangement joins TRBV6-2 or TRBV6-3 to TRBJ1-5; D is uncertain. The CDR3 totals 14 residues. Germline V lookup: CDR1 MNHEY, CDR2 SVGEGT. Deletions cut 6 bases from V and 5 bases from J, with 14 bases between. The CDR3 DNA reads TGTGCCAGCAGCGACGAGATCCTCGATCAGCCCCAGCATTTT. This gives the protein CASSDEILDQPQHF.

This chain joins TRBV21-1 and TRBJ2-1; the table's D gene call, TRBD2, was not cross checked with the DNA. TRBV21-1 is an annotated pseudogene. This CDR3 contains 16 residues. CDR3: CASSRWTTGEVGEQFF. The CDR3 bases are TGTGCCAGCAGCAGATGGACGACGGGAGAGGTTGGGGAGCAGTTCTTC.

The V gene is TRBV11-2, the J gene TRBJ2-1; 10 bases align to TRBD2. The V gene end was trimmed by 3 bases and the J gene end by 1 base; junction bases not matched to a gene: 6. Germline V CDR1 and CDR2: SGHAT, FQNNGV. CDR3 length equals 17 residues. The DNA of the CDR3 is TGTGCCAGCAGCTTCTCTAGCGGGAGTTCGTCCTACAATGAGCAGTTCTTC. As protein: CASSFSSGSSSYNEQFF.

This rearrangement joins TRBV5-5 to TRBJ1-4; 7 bases are shared with TRBD1. After removal of 4 bases from V and 8 bases from J, the junction contained 23 bases not matched to a gene. The CDR3 sequence is 19 residues long. From germline, CDR1 is SGHKS and CDR2 YYEKEE (reference sequence). The CDR3 DNA sequence: TGTGCCAGCAGCCCAGTCGCGACAGGGCCGGGTCCCCCAAAGGAAAAACTGTTTTTT. It is translated as CASSPVATGPGPPKEKLFF.

V is TRBV11-2 and J is TRBJ2-7; 7 nucleotides align to TRBD2. CDR3 length equals 14 residues. The ends lost 1 base at V and 3 bases at J; junction bases unmatched: 3. Germline assignment: CDR1 SGHAT and CDR2 FQNNGV. The DNA of the CDR3 is TGTGCCAGCAGCTTAGTCCTAGCGGACTACGAGCAGTACTTC. This sequence encodes CASSLVLADYEQYF.

The chain links TRBV5-1 to TRBJ2-1; D gene unclear. V lost 2 bases and J lost 4, with 7 bases in between. Germline assignment: CDR1 SGHRS and CDR2 YFSETQ. The CDR3 has 13 residues. Written as DNA, the CDR3 is TGCGCCAGCAGCTTTTATGGATACAATGAGCAGTTCTTC. Protein product: CASSFYGYNEQFF.

This clone was seen just once. The gene calls are TRBV5-8 and TRBJ1-1; D is unresolved. The CDR3 totals 13 residues. V was shortened by 0 bases and J by 11 bases, with 14 bases between the two germline ends. Germline V lookup: CDR1 SGHTS, CDR2 YDEGEE. In DNA form, the CDR3 reads TGTGCCAGCAGCTTGGTCGTTCACCCATATGCTTTCTTT. Its translation: CASSLVVHPYAFF.

J is TRBJ2-2 and V is TRBV6-6, with 7 bases fitting TRBD1. The CDR3 loop spans 15 amino acids. V lost 5 bases and J lost 4; bases outside the gene matches: 7. Germline CDR1 MNHNY, CDR2 SVGAGI (reference sequence). CDR3 region: CASSNLGQTTGELFF. CDR3 in DNA: TGTGCCAGCAGTAACCTGGGACAGACCACCGGGGAGCTGTTTTTT.